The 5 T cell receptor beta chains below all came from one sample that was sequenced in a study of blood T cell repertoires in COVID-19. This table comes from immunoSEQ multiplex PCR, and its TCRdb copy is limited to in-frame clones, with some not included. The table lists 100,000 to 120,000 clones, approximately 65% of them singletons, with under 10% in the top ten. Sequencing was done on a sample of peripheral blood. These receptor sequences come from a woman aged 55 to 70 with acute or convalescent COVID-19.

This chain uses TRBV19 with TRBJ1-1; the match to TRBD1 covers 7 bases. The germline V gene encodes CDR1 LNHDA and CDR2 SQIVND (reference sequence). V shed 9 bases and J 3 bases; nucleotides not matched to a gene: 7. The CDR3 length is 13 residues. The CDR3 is CASRDRLYTEAFF. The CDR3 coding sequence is TGTGCCAGCCGGGACAGACTGTACACTGAAGCTTTCTTT. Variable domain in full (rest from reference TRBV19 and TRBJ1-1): DGGITQSPKYLFRKEGQNVTLSCEQNLNHDAMYWYRQDPGQGLRLIYYSQIVNDFQKGDIAEGYSVSREKKESFPLTVTSAQKNPTAFYLCASRDRLYTEAFFGQGTRLTVV.

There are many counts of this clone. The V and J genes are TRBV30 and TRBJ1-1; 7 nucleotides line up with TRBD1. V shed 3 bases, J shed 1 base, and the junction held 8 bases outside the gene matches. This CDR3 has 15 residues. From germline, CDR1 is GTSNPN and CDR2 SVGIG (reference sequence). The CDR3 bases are TGTGCCTGGAGCCCGACAGGGCTGGCGAACACTGAAGCTTTCTTT. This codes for CAWSPTGLANTEAFF.

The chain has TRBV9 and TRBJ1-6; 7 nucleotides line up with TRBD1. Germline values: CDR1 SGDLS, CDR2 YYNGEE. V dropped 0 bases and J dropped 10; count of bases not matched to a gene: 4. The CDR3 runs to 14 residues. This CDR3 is CASSVAQGGSPLHF. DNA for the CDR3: TGTGCCAGCAGCGTAGCTCAGGGGGGCTCACCCCTCCACTTT. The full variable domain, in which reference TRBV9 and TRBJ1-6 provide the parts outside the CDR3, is DSGVTQTPKHLITATGQRVTLRCSPRSGDLSVYWYQQSLDQGLQFLIQYYNGEERAKGNILERFSAQQFPDLHSELNLSSLELGDSALYFCASSVAQGGSPLHFGNGTRLTVT.

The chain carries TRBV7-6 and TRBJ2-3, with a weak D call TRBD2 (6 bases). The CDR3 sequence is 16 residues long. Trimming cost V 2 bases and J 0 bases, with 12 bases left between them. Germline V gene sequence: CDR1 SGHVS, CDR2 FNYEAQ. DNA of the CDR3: TGTGCCAGCAGCTTAACGGCGGGGATTAGCACAGATACGCAGTATTTT. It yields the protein CASSLTAGISTDTQYF.

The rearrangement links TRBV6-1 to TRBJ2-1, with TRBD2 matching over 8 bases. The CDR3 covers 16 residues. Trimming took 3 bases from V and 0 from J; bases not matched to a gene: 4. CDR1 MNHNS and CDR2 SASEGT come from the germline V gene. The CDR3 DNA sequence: TGTGCCAGCAGTGATAACCGGGGGGGCTCCTACAATGAGCAGTTCTTC. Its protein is CASSDNRGGSYNEQFF.